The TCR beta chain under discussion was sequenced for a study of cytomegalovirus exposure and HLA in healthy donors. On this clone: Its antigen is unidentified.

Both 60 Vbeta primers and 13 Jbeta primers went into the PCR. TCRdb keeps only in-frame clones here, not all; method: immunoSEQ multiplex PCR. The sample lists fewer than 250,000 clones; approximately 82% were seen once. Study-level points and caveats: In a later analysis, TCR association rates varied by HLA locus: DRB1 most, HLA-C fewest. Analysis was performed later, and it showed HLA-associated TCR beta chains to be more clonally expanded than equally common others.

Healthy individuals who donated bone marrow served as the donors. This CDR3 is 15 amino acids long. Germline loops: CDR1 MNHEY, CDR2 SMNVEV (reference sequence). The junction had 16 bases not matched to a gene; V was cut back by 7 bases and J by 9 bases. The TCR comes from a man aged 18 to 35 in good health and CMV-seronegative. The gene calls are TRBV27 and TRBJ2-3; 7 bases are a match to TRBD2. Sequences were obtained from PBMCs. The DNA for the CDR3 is TGTGCCAGCACGCCTAGCGGACCGCGCGTGGGGACGCAGTATTTT. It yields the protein CASTPSGPRVGTQYF.